This T cell receptor beta chain came from a study of cytomegalovirus exposure and HLA in healthy donors (dated by TCRdb to about 2017). In terms of the full investigation: According to an earlier analysis of 587 of the donors, about 179 million T cells yielded over 90 million unique TCR beta sequences and around 280 Gb of sequence data. Roughly 300 gigabases of sequencing data and approximately 84 million unique TCR sequences were included in an early release covering around 650 HLA-typed donors. Among the approximately 400 genotyped donors, approximately 76% belonged to the genetic ancestry cluster associated with self-reported Caucasian donors. The study was designed to test whether signatures of past pathogen exposure could be identified by cataloging public T cell receptors. The study used immunosequencing to profile the T cell repertoires of several hundred subjects and linked those repertoires to cytomegalovirus serostatus. In addition to the first cohort of 666 subjects, a separate validation cohort of over 90 different subjects was used. High-throughput TCR immunosequencing, statistical association of individual TCRs with disease status, and machine learning were combined to predict cytomegalovirus infection status. A later analysis re-analyzed previously published TCR beta repertoires from 666 donors and added high-resolution HLA genotyping to study TCR occurrence patterns. Rather than drawing on any new phenotypic data, the later analysis identified candidate immune exposures from TCR beta sequences and the way those sequences occurred across donors. An earlier analysis of 587 of the donors used high-throughput TCR beta sequencing to judge whether each TCR beta V gene segment behaved as functional or pseudogenic. Alongside the repertoire data, information on donor age, sex, ethnicity and CMV serostatus was compiled. In a later genetic analysis, genome-wide SNP genotypes for about 65% of the roughly 670 donors were used, and that subset was treated as a discovery cohort. Every repertoire in the discovery cohort had been generated on one and the same sequencing platform. Class I and class II HLA loci were covered by the typing at four-digit resolution. The number of typed donors differed by locus: roughly 629-640 for A, B, C, DRB1 and DQB1; some 500 for DQA1; some 590 for DPA1; and 400 to 480 for DPB1. Roughly 5 DR-DQ haplotypes were handled as single units for association and clustering, since linkage in the cohort was strong. Among 398 genotyped donors of the cohort, an average of about 240,000 unique TCR beta nucleotide sequences were sequenced per donor, around a sixth of them non-productive.

About this clone: The target of this receptor is not known. Base quality data are lacking; no much larger clone is found one base away.

The library was generated by the immunoSEQ multiplex PCR assay. A mixture of 60 forward primers for TCR Vbeta segments and 13 reverse primers for TCR Jbeta segments was used in the multiplex PCR. Amplification of the CDR3 region of rearranged TCR beta genes was performed with a multiplex PCR assay on genomic DNA. The amplified TCR beta libraries were sequenced on the Illumina HiSeq System as 87-base-pair reads. The authors' pipeline ran thus. Across the 640 or so repertoires, a later analysis counted approximately 75 million unique TCR beta chains, around 10 million of which were shared by at least two donors. A nearest-neighbor algorithm error-corrected the raw reads and collapsed the reads into unique sequences, merging closely related sequences to remove PCR and sequencing errors. V, D and J gene segments were assigned by aligning CDR3 sequences to IMGT reference sequences. Each retained sequence needed at least a six-nucleotide match to both a V gene segment and a J gene segment. A rearrangement counted as productive if the CDR3 had no stop codons and remained in frame with V and J, and every other rearrangement counted as non-productive. CDR3 was defined by IMGT convention, running from the second conserved V-encoded cysteine to the conserved J-encoded phenylalanine. The earlier analysis of some 540 of the donors excluded any sequence lacking an unambiguous match to a single V gene segment. In an earlier analysis of about 590 of the donors, a V segment was called functional when productive rearrangements were above 56.7%, and segregating when the standard deviation between donors exceeded 5%. A statistical classification framework was built to diagnose cytomegalovirus status from the catalog of TCR beta chain sequences. In a later analysis, V and J genes were assigned by comparing TCR nucleotide sequences against IMGT/GENE-DB human TR gene sequences. In a later analysis, CDR3 sequences and most-parsimonious VDJ recombination scenarios were assigned using the TCRdist pipeline. In a later analysis, each TCR beta chain was defined by its CDR3 amino acid sequence together with its V-gene family, and reads without a unique V-gene family were excluded. In a later analysis, around 650 highly shared, low-generation-probability nucleotide sequences were removed to address suspected cross-contamination and a sequencing artifact. In a later analysis, a clonal expansion index was calculated for each public chain from normalized within-repertoire ranks of inferred template counts. In a later analysis, generation probabilities were computed with a VDJ recombination model fitted to out-of-frame rearrangements, and the resulting probabilities were checked against IGoR. Hypergeometric tests were used in a later analysis to score TCR-TCR, TCR-HLA and TCR-CMV co-occurrence, with a repertoire-size bias correction applied to the TCR pairs. False discovery rates were estimated in a later analysis by permuting HLA or CMV assignments 20 times. In a later analysis, co-occurring TCRs were grouped using DBSCAN, with TCRdist sequence similarity added in when clustering inside HLA-allele-positive subsets. For co-occurrence clustering, repertoires with fewer than 30,000 or more than 120,000 public chains were excluded, along with five repertoires with anomalous nucleotide sharing. In TCRdb, the immuneACCESS table is reduced to in-frame sequences with V and J assigned. These tables do not hold every clone; where another copy was compared, an unresolved V gene accounts for under half, and the others remain unexplained. The DNA was the basis for D and trimming; V, J and clone size are from that table. The sample has about 150,000 clones on record, 85% of them singletons. 1% of the sample is taken by the ten largest.

Paper-wide results and their limitations: Because HLA typing was missing for some donors at each locus, association tests included only the typed subset. In a later analysis, several top co-occurrence clusters were reported to appear linked to parvovirus B19, influenza, CMV and Epstein-Barr virus. Presence/absence analyses assumed roughly uniform sequencing depth across donors, an assumption that may not hold. In vitro tests confirmed that a few of the cytomegalovirus-associated TCR beta chains recognize cytomegalovirus antigens. While some public TCRs were present in many individuals, most TCR sequences turned up only very rarely across donors. According to the authors, the approach could potentially be generalized to other disease states and immunological phenotypes. Strong co-occurrence of HLA alleles, especially DR and DQ, made assigning TCR associations to individual alleles difficult. In a later genetic analysis, fewer N-insertions in productive TCRs were reported among donors in an Asian-associated ancestry cluster than the 666-donor mean. A later analysis found that HLA-associated TCR beta chains were more clonally expanded and had lower generation probabilities than equally common non-associated chains. At a false discovery rate of 0.05, a later analysis linked 16,951 TCR beta sequences to specific HLA alleles. Most CMV-associated TCR beta chains appeared to be HLA-restricted in a later analysis, and the HLA associations seemed to be driven largely by CMV exposure. The earlier analysis of some 540 of the donors excluded 15 to 20 rarely observed V segments, including chromosome 9 orphons, because counts were too low. Linkage disequilibrium might explain the correlated functional status among segregating V segments, but an unknown experimental factor could not be excluded. CMV serostatus was the only immune exposure information available for the cohort. The study listed approximately 150 TCR beta chains as associated with cytomegalovirus. Because the 87-base-pair reads could not distinguish some IMGT-functional V segments, including TRBV6-2 and TRBV6-3, those segments were excluded. V-gene and J-gene trimming of TCR beta chains was associated with a missense DCLRE1C variant in a later genetic analysis, and the association was replicated in an independent cohort. Only TCR beta chains were sequenced in this cohort, and the absence of alpha or paired-chain data limited detectable features. The classifier was reported to diagnose cytomegalovirus status with high specificity and sensitivity in both the original and validation cohorts. According to a later analysis, TCR association rates differed among HLA loci, with DRB1 alleles showing the most associated TCRs and HLA-C alleles showing the fewest. A cluster of highly shared sequence variants was judged likely to be a technical artifact of the sequencing pipeline. A further reported finding was that TCR beta sequences accurately predicted the HLA-A and HLA-B alleles for most subjects in the first cohort. Broadly in line with IMGT annotations, most TCR beta V segments showed up in productive rearrangements about 87% or about 30% of the time in an earlier analysis of several hundred of the donors.

In total, 600 or so healthy bone marrow donors made up the cohort. Cohort members were all nominally healthy when sampled, although unrecorded immune exposures were likely present. The donor tested CMV seronegative, placing the donor among the 352 seronegative members of the cohort. Each donor provided a peripheral blood sample, and peripheral blood mononuclear cells were used for TCR beta sequencing. Genomic DNA was extracted from the blood cell samples with the Qiagen DNeasy Blood Extraction Kit. Counted from cysteine to phenylalanine, this CDR3 has 18 amino acids. Here the CDR3 DNA is all that survives: 54 bases in frame from base 1. The germline ends are 24 bases apart after V is trimmed by 1 base and J by 2 bases. The CDR1 and CDR2 encoded by the germline V gene (reference sequence) are GTSNPN and SVGIG.

The TCR sequence derives from a boy between 2 and 15 years old in good health and CMV-seronegative. Sequencing was done on a sample of PBMCs. Rearrangement joined TRBV30 to TRBJ2-7; TRBD2 is a possible D gene, resting on 6 matching bases. The CDR3 amino acid sequence is: CAWSDGHLASASAYEQYF. DNA sequence: TGTGCCTGGAGTGACGGACACCTTGCTAGCGCGTCTGCCTACGAGCAGTACTTC.